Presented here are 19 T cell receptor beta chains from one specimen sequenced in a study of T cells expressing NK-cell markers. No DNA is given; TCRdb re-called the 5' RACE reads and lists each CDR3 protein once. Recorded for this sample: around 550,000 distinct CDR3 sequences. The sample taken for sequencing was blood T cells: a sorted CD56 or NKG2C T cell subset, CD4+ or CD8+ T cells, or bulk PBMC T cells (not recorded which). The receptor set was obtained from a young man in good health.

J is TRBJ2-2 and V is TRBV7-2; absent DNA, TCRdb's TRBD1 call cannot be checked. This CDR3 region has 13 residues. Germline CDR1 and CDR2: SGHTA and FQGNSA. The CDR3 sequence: CASTETGPGELFF.

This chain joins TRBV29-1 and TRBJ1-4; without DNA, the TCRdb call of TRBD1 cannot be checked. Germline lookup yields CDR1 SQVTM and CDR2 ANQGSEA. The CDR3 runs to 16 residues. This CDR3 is CSVYLTGGIDNEKLFF.

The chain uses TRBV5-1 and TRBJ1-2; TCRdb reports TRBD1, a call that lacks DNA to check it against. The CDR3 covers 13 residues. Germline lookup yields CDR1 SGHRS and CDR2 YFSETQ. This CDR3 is CASSLDEGTGYTF.

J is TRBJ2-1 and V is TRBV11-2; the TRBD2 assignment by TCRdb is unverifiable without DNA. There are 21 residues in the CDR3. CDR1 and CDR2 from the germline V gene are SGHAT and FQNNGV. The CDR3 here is CASSLDDVRGLAGEGYNEQFF.

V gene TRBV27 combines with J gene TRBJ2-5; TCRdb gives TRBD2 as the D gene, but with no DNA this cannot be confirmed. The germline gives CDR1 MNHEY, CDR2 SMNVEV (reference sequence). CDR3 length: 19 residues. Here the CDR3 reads CASSLSNPQLAGGSETQYF.

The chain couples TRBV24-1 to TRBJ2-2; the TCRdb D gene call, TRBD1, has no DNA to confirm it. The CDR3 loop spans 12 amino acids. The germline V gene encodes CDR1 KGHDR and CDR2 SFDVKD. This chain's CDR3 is CATSRRFGELFF.

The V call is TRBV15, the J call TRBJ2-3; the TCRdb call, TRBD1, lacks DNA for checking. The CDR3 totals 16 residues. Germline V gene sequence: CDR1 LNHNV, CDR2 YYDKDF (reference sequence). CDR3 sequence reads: CATSGRGQGTRIAQYF.

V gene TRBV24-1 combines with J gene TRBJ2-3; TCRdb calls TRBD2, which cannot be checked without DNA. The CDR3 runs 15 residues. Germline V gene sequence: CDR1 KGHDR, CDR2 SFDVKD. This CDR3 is CATRQEREFPDTQYF.

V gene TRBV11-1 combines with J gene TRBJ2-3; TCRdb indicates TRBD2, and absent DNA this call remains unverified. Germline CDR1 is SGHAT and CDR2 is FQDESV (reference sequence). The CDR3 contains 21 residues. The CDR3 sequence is CASSLARLAGDLASYTDTQYF.

Here the CDR3 reads CASSTTRGTGRKSRNTIYF. The V and J genes are TRBV6-6 and TRBJ1-3; TCRdb outputs TRBD1, but without DNA this stays unchecked. Germline V gene lookup returns CDR1 MNHNY and CDR2 SVGAGI (reference sequence). The CDR3 covers 19 residues.

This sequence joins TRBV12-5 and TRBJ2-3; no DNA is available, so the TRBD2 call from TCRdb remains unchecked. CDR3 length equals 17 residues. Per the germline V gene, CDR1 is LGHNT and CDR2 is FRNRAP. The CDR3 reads CASGFVAGGPLTDTQYF.

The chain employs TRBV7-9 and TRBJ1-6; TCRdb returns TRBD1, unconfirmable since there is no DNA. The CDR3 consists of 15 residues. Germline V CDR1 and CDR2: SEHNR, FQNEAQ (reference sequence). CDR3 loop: CASSLSQGKNSPLHF.

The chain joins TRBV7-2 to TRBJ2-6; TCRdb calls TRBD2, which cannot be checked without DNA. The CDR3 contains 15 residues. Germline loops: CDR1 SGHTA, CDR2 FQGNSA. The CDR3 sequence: CASSERAPGANVLTF.

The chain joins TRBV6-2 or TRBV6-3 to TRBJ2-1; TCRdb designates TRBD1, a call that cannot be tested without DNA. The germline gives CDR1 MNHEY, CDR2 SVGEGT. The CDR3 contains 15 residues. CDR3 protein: CASRPDRVYANEQFF.

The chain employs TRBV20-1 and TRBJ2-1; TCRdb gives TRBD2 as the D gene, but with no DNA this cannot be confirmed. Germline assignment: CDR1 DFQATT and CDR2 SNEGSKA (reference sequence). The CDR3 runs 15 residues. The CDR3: CSAAGGPSSYNEQFF.

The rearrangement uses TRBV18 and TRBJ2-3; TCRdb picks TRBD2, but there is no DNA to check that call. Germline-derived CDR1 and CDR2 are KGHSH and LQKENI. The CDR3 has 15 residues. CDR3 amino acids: CASSPPRGWEYTQYF.

CDR3 loop: CSARDAGLAGVADTQYF. The chain uses TRBV20-1 and TRBJ2-3; the TCRdb D gene call, TRBD2, has no DNA to confirm it. Germline values: CDR1 DFQATT, CDR2 SNEGSKA (reference sequence). The CDR3 consists of 17 residues.

The CDR3 spells CASRRDLGSPPQHF. The chain couples TRBV28 to TRBJ1-5. This CDR3 contains 14 residues. Germline-derived CDR1 and CDR2 are MDHEN and SYDVKM.

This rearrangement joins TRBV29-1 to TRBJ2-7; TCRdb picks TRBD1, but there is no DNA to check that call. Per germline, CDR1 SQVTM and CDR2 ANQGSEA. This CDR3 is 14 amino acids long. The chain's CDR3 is CSAVRDRGLDEQYF.